This T cell receptor (beta chain) appears in the sequencing data of a study of blood T cell repertoires in COVID-19. On the study more broadly: Whether acute or convalescent, the COVID-19 samples came from the United States, Italy and Spain. Nucleic acid was either cDNA or gDNA, and it came from T cells, B-cell-depleted T cells, or PBMCs.

Germline V gene data show CDR1 as MNHEY and CDR2 as SMNVEV (reference sequence). The CDR3 length is 16 residues. V was pared by 5 bases and J by 5 bases, with 11 bases of the junction left unmatched. As originally analysed: Estimation of nucleated cell counts relied on the amplification of reference gene primers. Produced via immunoSEQ multiplex PCR; TCRdb's table is partial and in-frame only. That table is the source of V, J and clone size, and D and trimming were worked out from the DNA. The data hold about 130,000 clones, with 85% to 90% observed a single time. The clonotype was recovered from a man aged 55-75 years with active or convalescent COVID-19. The J gene is TRBJ2-5, the V gene TRBV27, with TRBD1 identical over 10 bases. The sample was peripheral blood. The CDR3: CASSAIGTGVQETQYF. The CDR3 DNA reads as TGTGCCAGCAGTGCGATCGGGACAGGGGTCCAGGAGACCCAGTACTTC.